A single sample is the source of the 6 T cell receptor beta chains below, sequenced in a study of shared clonotypes between healthy human individuals. Sequenced by immunoSEQ multiplex PCR; TCRdb stores in-frame clones only, minus some. The sample lists about 1 million clones; about 74% were seen once. Sequencing input: memory CD4+ T cells sorted from blood. Stated subset: CD45RA-negative fraction. These receptors all stem from a man aged 18 to 29 in good health.

V gene TRBV2 combines with J gene TRBJ2-2; weak D call: TRBD2 (6 bases). The V gene's germline CDR1 is SNHLY and CDR2 FYNNEI. V was cut by 8 bases and J by 1 base, with 11 bases left in between. The CDR3 sequence is 14 residues long. The CDR3 sequence is CASRDSRNTGELFF. The CDR3 bases are TGTGCCAGCCGGGACTCACGGAACACCGGGGAGCTGTTTTTT.

This clone occurred a few times. V and J are TRBV30 and TRBJ2-2, with D possibly matching TRBD1 (5 bases). Trimming removed 6 bases from V and 1 base from J, with 12 bases in between. CDR3 length equals 14 residues. Per germline, CDR1 GTSNPN and CDR2 SVGIG (reference sequence). DNA of the CDR3: TGTGCCTGCCCGAGGACATTGAACACCGGGGAGCTGTTTTTT. Translated: CACPRTLNTGELFF.

The J gene is TRBJ1-6, the V gene TRBV6-1; D uncertain. This CDR3 region has 15 residues. Trimming left V 1 base short and J 7 bases short, with 11 bases between. The V gene's germline CDR1 is MNHNS and CDR2 SASEGT. CDR3 in amino acids: CASSEGGNYNSPLHF. The CDR3 nucleotides are TGTGCCAGCAGTGAAGGGGGTAATTACAATTCACCCCTCCACTTT.

The rearrangement uses TRBV4-1 and TRBJ1-3, with D possibly TRBD1 on 5 matching bases. CDR1 is MGHRA and CDR2 is YSYEKL in the germline V gene. The V and J ends lost 5 bases and 0 bases respectively, with 17 bases between them. The CDR3 totals 17 residues. The CDR3 here is CASSVAGTESSGNTIYF. DNA for the CDR3: TGCGCCAGCAGCGTTGCCGGGACGGAAAGCTCTGGAAACACCATATATTTT.

The V call is TRBV18, the J call TRBJ2-7; 8 bases are a match to TRBD2. The CDR3 extends over 15 amino acids. The junction had 7 bases not matched to a gene; V was cut back by 5 bases and J by 1 base. CDR1 KGHSH and CDR2 LQKENI come from the germline V gene. The CDR3 DNA follows: TGTGCCAGCTCAGGGGCTAGCGGGCCTTCCTACGAGCAGTACTTC. Translation gives CASSGASGPSYEQYF.

V and J are TRBV5-1 and TRBJ2-1; 13 bases are a match to TRBD2. The V and J ends lost 7 bases and 4 bases, in that order; junction bases with no gene match: 8. Germline V gene lookup returns CDR1 SGHRS and CDR2 YFSETQ. The CDR3 runs to 16 residues. CDR3 sequence (DNA): TGCGCCAGCGCAAGACTAGCGGGGGGCCTTTACAATGAGCAGTTCTTC. Translation: CASARLAGGLYNEQFF.